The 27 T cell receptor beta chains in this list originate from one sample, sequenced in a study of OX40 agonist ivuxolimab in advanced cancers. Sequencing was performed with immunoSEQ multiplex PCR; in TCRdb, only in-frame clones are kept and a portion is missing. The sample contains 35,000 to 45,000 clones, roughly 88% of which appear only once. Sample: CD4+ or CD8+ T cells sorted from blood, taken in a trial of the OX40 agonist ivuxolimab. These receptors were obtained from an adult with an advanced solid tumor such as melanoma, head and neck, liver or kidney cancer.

CDR3 in DNA: TGTGCCAGCAGCCCTAGACCGACAGGGTTCTCCTACAATGAGCAGTTCTTC. Encoded protein: CASSPRPTGFSYNEQFF. The chain uses TRBV7-2 and TRBJ2-1; 7 nucleotides line up with TRBD1. The junction had 10 bases not matched to a gene; V was cut back by 5 bases and J by 0 bases. Germline lookup yields CDR1 SGHTA and CDR2 FQGNSA. The CDR3 spans 17 residues.

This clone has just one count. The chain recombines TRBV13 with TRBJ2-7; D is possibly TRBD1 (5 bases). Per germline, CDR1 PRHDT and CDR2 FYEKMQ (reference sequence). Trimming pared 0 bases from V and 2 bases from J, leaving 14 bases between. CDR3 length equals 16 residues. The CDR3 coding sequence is TGTGCCAGCAGCTTAGGTGTGGACAATGCAGCCTACGAGCAGTACGTC. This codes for CASSLGVDNAAYEQYV.

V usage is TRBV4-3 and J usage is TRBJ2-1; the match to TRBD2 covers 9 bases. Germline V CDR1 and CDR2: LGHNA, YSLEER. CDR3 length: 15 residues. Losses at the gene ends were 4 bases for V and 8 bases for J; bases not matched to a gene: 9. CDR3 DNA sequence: TGCGCCAGCAGCCGAGGACTAGCGTGGGTGGATGAGCAGTTCTTC. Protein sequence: CASSRGLAWVDEQFF.

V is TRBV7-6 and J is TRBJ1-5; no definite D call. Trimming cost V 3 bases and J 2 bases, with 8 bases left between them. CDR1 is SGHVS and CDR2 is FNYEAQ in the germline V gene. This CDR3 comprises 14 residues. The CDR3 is CASSLLVGNQPQHF. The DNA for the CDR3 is TGTGCCAGCAGCTTGTTAGTTGGCAATCAGCCCCAGCATTTT.

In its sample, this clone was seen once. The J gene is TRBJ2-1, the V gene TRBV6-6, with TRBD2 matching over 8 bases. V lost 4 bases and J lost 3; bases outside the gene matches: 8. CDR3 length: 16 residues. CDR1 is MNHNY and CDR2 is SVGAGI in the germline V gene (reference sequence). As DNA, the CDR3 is TGTGCCAGCAGTTCCGAGGTAGCGGGGAACTACAATGAGCAGTTCTTC. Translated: CASSSEVAGNYNEQFF.

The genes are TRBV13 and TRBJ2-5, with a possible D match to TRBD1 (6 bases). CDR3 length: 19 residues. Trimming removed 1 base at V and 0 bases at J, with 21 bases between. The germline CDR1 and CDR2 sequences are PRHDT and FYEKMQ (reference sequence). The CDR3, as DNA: TGTGCCAGCAGCTTAGTCCGAAACTCCGGGACACACAACCAAGAGACCCAGTACTTC. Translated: CASSLVRNSGTHNQETQYF.

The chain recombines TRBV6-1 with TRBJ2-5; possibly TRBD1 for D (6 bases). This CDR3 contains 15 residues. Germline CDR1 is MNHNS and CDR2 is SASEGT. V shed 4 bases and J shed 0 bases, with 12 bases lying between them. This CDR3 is CASSAGTNYQETQYF. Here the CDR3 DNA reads TGTGCCAGCAGTGCCGGGACAAACTACCAAGAGACCCAGTACTTC.

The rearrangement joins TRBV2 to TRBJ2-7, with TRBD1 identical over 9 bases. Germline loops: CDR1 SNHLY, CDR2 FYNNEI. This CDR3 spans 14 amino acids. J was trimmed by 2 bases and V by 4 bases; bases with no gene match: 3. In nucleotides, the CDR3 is TGTGCCAGCAGTGGAAGGACAGGGGCCTACGAGCAGTACGTC. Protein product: CASSGRTGAYEQYV.

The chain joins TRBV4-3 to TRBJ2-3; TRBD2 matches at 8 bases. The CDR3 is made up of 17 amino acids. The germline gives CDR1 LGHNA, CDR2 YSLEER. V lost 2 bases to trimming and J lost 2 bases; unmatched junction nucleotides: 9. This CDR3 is CASSQYDSGAYTDTQYF. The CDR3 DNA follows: TGCGCCAGCAGCCAATACGATAGCGGGGCCTACACAGATACGCAGTATTTT.

This chain's CDR3 is CASSQGSGGLTNNEQFF. The DNA for the CDR3 is TGTGCCAGCAGCCAAGGGAGCGGGGGCCTAACAAACAATGAGCAGTTCTTC. This chain uses TRBV4-2 with TRBJ2-1, with 8 bases that match TRBD2. V lost 1 base, J lost 5 bases, and 10 bases stayed unmatched. The CDR3 sequence is 17 residues long. Germline V gene lookup returns CDR1 LGHNA and CDR2 YNFKEQ.

The CDR3 sequence is CASSFSGQGNTGELFF. Here the CDR3 DNA reads TGCGCCAGCAGCTTTTCAGGACAGGGGAACACCGGGGAGCTGTTTTTT. V is TRBV5-1 and J is TRBJ2-2; 8 positions match TRBD1. The trim removed 2 bases at V and 1 base at J, leaving 4 bases unmatched. This CDR3 contains 16 residues. CDR1 and CDR2 from the germline V gene are SGHRS and YFSETQ.

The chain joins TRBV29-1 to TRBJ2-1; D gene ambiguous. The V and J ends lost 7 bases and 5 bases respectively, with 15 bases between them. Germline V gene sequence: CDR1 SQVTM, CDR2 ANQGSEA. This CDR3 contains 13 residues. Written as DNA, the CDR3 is TGCAGCGCCGCCATATCCGCCGACAATGAGCAGTTCTTC. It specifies CSAAISADNEQFF.

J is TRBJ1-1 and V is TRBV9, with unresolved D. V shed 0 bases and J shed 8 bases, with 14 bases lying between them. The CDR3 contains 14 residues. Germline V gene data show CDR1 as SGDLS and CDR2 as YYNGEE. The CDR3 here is CASSVGLMPGEAFF. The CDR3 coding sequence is TGTGCCAGCAGCGTAGGGCTTATGCCCGGGGAAGCTTTCTTT.

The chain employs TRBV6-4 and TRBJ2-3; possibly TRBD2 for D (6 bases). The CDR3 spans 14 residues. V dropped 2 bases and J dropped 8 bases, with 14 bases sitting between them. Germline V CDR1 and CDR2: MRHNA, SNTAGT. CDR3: CASSDGTLPITQYF. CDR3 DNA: TGTGCCAGCAGTGACGGGACTCTCCCCATTACGCAGTATTTT.

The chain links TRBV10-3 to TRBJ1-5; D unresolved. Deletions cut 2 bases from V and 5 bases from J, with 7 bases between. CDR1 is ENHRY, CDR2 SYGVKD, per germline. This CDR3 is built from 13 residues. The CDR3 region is CAISEREDQPQHF. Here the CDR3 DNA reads TGTGCCATCAGTGAGAGGGAGGATCAGCCCCAGCATTTT.

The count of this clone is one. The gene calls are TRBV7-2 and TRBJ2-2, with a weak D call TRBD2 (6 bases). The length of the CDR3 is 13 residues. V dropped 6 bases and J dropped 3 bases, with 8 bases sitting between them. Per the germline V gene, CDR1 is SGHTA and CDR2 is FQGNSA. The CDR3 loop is CASSAGYTGELFF. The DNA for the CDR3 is TGTGCCAGCAGTGCGGGATACACCGGGGAGCTGTTTTTT.

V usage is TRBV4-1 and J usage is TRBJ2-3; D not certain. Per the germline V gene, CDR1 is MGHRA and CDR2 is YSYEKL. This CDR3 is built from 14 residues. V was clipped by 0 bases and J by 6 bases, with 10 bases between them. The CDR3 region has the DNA TGCGCCAGCAGCCAAGAGGTCAGTCGGGATACGCAGTATTTT. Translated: CASSQEVSRDTQYF.

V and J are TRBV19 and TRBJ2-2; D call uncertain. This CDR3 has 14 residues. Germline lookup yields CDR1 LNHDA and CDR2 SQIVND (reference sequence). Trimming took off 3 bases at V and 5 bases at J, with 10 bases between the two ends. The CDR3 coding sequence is TGTGCCAGTAGTATCCTTGCAGAAACCGGGGAGCTGTTTTTT. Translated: CASSILAETGELFF.

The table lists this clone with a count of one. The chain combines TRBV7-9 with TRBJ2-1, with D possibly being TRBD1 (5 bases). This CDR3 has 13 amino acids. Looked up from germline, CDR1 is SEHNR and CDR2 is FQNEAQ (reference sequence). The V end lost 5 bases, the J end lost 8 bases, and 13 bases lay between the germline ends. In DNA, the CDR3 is TGTGCCAGCAGCACCGGAAGGGGCCATGAGCAGTTCTTC. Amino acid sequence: CASSTGRGHEQFF. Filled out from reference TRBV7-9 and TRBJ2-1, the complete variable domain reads DTGVSQNPRHKITKRGQNVTFRCDPISEHNRLYWYRQTLGQGPEFLTYFQNEAQLEKSRLLSDRFSAERPKGSFSTLEIQRTEQGDSAMYLCASSTGRGHEQFFGPGTRLTVL.

This CDR3 is CASSGGYTDTQYF. DNA of the CDR3: TGCGCCAGCTCGGGGGGGTACACAGATACGCAGTATTTT. The V gene is TRBV5-1, the J gene TRBJ2-3; 8 positions match TRBD2. V was clipped by 7 bases and J by 2 bases; unmatched bases: 3. This CDR3 region has 13 residues. Per germline, CDR1 SGHRS and CDR2 YFSETQ.

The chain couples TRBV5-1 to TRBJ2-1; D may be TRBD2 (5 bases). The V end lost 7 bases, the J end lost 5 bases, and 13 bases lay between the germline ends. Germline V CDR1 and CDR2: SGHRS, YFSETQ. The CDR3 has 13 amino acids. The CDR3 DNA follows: TGCGCCAGCGCCCGGTGGGGAGACAATGAGCAGTTCTTC. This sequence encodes CASARWGDNEQFF.

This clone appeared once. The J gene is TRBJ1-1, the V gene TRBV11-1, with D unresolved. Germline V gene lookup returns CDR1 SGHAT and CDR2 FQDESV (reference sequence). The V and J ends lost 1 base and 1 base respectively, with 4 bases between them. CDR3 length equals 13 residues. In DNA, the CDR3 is TGTGCCAGCAGCTTAGTCCCGAACACTGAAGCTTTCTTT. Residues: CASSLVPNTEAFF.

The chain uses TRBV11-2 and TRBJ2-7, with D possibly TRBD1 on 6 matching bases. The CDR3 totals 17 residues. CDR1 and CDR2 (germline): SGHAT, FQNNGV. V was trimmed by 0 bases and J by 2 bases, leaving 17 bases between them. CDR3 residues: CASSLEGAGVLAYEQYF. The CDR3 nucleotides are TGTGCCAGCAGCTTAGAGGGGGCAGGGGTTTTGGCCTACGAGCAGTACTTC.

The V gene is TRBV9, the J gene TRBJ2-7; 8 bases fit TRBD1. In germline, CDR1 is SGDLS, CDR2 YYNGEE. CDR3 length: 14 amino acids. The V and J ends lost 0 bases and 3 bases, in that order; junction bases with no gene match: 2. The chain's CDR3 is CASSVGDRGYEQYF. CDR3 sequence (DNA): TGTGCCAGCAGCGTAGGCGACAGGGGCTACGAGCAGTACTTC.

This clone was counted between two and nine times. In nucleotides, the CDR3 is TGTGCCAGTGTGCCAGGCTGGAATCAGCCCCAGCATTTT. This translates into CASVPGWNQPQHF. The V call is TRBV19, the J call TRBJ1-5; D is unresolved. The germline CDR1 and CDR2 sequences are LNHDA and SQIVND (reference sequence). V was shortened by 8 bases and J by 4 bases, with 12 bases between the two germline ends. This CDR3 has 13 residues.

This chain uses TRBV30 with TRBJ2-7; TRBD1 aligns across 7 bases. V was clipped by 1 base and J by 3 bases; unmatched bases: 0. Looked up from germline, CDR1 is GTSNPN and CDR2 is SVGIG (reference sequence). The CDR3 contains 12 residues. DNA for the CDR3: TGTGCCTGGAGTGACAGGGGCTACGAGCAGTACTTC. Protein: CAWSDRGYEQYF.

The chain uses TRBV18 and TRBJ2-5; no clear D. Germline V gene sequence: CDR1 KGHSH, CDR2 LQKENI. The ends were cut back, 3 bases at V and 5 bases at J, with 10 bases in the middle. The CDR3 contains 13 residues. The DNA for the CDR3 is TGTGCCAGCTCACCTACCCAAGGGGAGACCCAGTACTTC. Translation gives CASSPTQGETQYF.